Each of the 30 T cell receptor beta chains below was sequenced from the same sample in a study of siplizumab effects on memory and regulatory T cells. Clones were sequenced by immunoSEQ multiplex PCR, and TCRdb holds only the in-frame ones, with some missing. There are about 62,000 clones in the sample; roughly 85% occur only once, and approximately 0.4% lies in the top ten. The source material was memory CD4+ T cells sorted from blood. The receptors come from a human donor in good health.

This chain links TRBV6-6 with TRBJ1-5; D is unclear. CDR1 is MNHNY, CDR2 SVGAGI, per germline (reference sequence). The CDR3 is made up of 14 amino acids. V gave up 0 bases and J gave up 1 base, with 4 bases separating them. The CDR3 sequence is CASSYSQSNQPQHF. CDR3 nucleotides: TGTGCCAGCAGTTACTCACAGAGCAATCAGCCCCAGCATTTT.

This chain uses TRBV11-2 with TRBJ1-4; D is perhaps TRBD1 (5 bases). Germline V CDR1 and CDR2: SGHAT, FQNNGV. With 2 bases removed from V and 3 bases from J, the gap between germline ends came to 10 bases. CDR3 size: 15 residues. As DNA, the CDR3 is TGTGCCAGCAGCTTATCAACAGGTTCTAATGAAAAACTGTTTTTT. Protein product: CASSLSTGSNEKLFF.

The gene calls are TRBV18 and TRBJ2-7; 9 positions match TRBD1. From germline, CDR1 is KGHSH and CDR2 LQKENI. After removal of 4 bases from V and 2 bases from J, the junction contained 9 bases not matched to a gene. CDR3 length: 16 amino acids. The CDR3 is CASSQNRDRETYEQYF. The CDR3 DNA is TGTGCCAGCTCACAGAACCGGGACAGGGAGACCTACGAGCAGTACTTC.

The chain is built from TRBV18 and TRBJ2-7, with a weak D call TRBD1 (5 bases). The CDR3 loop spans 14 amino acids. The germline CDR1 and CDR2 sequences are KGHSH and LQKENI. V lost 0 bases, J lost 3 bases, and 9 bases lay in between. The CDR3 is CASSPPTEDYEQYF. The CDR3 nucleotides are TGTGCCAGCTCACCACCGACAGAAGACTACGAGCAGTACTTC.

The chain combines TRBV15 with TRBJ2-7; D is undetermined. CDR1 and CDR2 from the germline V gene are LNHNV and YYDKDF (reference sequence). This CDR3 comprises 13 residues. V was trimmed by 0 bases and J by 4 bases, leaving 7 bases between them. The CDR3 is CATSRDGPYEQYF. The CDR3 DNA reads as TGTGCCACCAGCAGAGACGGTCCGTACGAGCAGTACTTC.

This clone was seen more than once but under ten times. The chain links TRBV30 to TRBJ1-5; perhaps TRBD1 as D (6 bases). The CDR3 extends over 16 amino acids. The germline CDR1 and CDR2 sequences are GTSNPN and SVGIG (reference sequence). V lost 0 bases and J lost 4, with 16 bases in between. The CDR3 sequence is CAWSVRLGARNQPQHF. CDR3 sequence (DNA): TGTGCCTGGAGTGTAAGATTGGGGGCTCGGAATCAGCCCCAGCATTTT.

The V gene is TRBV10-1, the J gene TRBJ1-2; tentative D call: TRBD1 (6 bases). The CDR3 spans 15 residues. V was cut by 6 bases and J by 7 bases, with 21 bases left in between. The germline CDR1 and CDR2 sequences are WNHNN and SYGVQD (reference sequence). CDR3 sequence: CASSWVGAGVSGYTF. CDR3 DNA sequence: TGCGCCAGCAGCTGGGTGGGGGCAGGGGTAAGTGGCTACACCTTC.

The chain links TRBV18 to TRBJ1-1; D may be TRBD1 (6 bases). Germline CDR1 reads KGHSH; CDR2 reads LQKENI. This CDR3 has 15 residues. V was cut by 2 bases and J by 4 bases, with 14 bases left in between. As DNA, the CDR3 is TGTGCCAGCTCACCAGACGGGGGGGCCCGCACTGAAGCTTTCTTT. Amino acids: CASSPDGGARTEAFF.

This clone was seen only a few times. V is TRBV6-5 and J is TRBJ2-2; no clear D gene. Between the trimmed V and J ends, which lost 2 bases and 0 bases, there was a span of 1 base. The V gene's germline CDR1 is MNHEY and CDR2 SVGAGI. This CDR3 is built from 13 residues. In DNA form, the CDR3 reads TGTGCCAGCAGTTACACGAACACCGGGGAGCTGTTTTTT. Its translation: CASSYTNTGELFF.

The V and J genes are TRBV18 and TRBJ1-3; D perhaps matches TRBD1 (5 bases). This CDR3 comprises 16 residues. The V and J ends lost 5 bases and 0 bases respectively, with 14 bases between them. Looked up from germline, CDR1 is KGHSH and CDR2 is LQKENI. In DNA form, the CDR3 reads TGTGCCAGCTCAGCCGGGACTCCGCGCTCTGGAAACACCATATATTTT. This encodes CASSAGTPRSGNTIYF.

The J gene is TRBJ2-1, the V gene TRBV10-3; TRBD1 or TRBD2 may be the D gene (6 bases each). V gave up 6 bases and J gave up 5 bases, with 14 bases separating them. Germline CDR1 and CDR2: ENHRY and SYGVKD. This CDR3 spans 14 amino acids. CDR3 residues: CAISGGGPNNEQFF. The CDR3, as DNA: TGTGCCATCAGCGGTGGGGGGCCGAACAATGAGCAGTTCTTC.

CDR3 coding DNA: TGTGCCAGCCTCGCCTGGGGCCGGGGGAACACTGAAGCTTTCTTT. It is translated as CASLAWGRGNTEAFF. The V call is TRBV27, the J call TRBJ1-1; tentatively, D is TRBD1 (5 bases). V was trimmed by 8 bases and J by 1 base, leaving 17 bases between them. CDR1 MNHEY and CDR2 SMNVEV come from the germline V gene (reference sequence). CDR3 length equals 15 residues.

CDR3 sequence: CASSFSGLTEAFF. The CDR3 nucleotides read TGTGCCAGCAGCTTTTCAGGGCTCACTGAAGCTTTCTTT. The chain employs TRBV7-9 and TRBJ1-1; TRBD1 might be the D (5 bases). CDR3 size: 13 residues. The V and J ends lost 3 bases and 4 bases respectively, with 9 bases between them. Germline loops: CDR1 SEHNR, CDR2 FQNEAQ (reference sequence).

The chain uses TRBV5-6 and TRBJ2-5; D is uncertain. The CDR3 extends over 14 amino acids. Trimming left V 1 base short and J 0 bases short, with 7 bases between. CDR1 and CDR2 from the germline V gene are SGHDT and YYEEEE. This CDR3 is CASSLLGYQETQYF. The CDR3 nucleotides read TGTGCCAGCAGCTTGCTGGGGTACCAAGAGACCCAGTACTTC. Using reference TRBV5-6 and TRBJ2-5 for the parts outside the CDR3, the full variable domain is DAGVTQSPTHLIKTRGQQVTLRCSPKSGHDTVSWYQQALGQGPQFIFQYYEEEERQRGNFPDRFSGHQFPNYSSELNVNALLLGDSALYLCASSLLGYQETQYFGPGTRLLVL.

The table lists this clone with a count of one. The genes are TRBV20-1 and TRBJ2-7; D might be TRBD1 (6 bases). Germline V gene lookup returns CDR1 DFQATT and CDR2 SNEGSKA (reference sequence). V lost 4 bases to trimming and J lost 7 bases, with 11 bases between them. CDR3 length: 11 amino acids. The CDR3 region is CSANRGYEQYF. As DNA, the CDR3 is TGCAGTGCTAATAGGGGGTATGAGCAGTACTTC.

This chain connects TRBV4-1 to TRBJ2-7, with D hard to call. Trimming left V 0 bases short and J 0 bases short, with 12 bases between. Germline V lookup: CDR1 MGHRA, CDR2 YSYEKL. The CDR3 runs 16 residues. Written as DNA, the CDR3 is TGCGCCAGCAGCCAAGAGCTTAGACGCAGCTCCTACGAGCAGTACTTC. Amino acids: CASSQELRRSSYEQYF.

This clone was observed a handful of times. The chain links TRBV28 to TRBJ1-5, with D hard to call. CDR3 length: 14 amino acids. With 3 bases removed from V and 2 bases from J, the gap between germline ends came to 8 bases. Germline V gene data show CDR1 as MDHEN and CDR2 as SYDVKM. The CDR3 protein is CASSFLEGNQPQHF. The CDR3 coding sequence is TGTGCCAGCAGTTTTTTGGAGGGCAATCAGCCCCAGCATTTT. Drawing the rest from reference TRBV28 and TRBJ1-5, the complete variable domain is DVKVTQSSRYLVKRTGEKVFLECVQDMDHENMFWYRQDPGLGLRLIYFSYDVKMKEKGDIPEGYSVSREKKERFSLILESASTNQTSMYLCASSFLEGNQPQHFGDGTRLSIL.

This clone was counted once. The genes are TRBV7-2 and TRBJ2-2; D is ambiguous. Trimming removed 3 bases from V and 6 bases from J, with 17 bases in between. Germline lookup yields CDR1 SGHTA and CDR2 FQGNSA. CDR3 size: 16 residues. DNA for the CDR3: TGTGCCAGCAGCTTTATAGTAAACACAGCCGCCGGGGAGCTGTTTTTT. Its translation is CASSFIVNTAAGELFF.

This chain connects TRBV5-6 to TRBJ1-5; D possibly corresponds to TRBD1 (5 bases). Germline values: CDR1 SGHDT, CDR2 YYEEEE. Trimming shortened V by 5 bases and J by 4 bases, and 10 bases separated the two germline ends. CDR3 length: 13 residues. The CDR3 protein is CASSRDPNQPQHF. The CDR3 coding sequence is TGTGCCAGCAGTCGGGACCCTAATCAGCCCCAGCATTTT.

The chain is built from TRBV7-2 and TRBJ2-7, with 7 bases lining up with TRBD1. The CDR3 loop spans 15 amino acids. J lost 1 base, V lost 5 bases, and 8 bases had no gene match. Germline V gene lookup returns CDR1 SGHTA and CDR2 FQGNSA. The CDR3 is CASSPTQGRSYEQYF. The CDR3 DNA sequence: TGTGCCAGCAGCCCGACACAGGGGAGATCCTACGAGCAGTACTTC.

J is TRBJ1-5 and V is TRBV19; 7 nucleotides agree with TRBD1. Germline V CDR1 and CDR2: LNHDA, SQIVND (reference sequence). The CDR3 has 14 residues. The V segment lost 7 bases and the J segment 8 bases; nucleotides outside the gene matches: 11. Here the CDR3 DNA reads TGTGCCAGTAAGGATGGGACAGCTGCGAAGCCCCAGCATTTT. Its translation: CASKDGTAAKPQHF.

CDR3 amino acids: CASSPPGDTEAFF. In DNA form, the CDR3 reads TGTGCCAGCTCACCACCAGGGGACACTGAAGCTTTCTTT. The rearrangement uses TRBV18 and TRBJ1-1; a possible D gene is TRBD1 (5 bases). With 0 bases removed from V and 3 bases from J, the gap between germline ends came to 5 bases. The CDR3 runs to 13 residues. CDR1 and CDR2 (germline): KGHSH, LQKENI.

The CDR3 spells CASSRGTWGDYGYTF. For the CDR3, the DNA is TGCGCCAGCAGCCGGGGGACGTGGGGCGACTATGGCTACACCTTC. The chain has TRBV4-3 and TRBJ1-2, with D possibly being TRBD1 (5 bases). The V and J ends lost 4 bases and 3 bases respectively, with 15 bases between them. Germline CDR1 and CDR2: LGHNA and YSLEER. The CDR3 spans 15 residues.

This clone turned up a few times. CDR3 residues: CASQYRNGELFF. The DNA of the CDR3 is TGTGCCAGCCAATATAGGAACGGGGAGCTGTTTTTT. V is TRBV6-5 and J is TRBJ2-2, with D hard to call. The CDR3 sequence is 12 residues long. The germline V and J ends were trimmed by 8 bases and 7 bases, with 11 bases remaining between them. Germline V CDR1 and CDR2: MNHEY, SVGAGI.

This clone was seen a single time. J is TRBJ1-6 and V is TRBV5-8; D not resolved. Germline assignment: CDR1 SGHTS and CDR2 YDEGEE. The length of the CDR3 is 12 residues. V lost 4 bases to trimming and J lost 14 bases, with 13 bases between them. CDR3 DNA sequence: TGTGCCAGCAGCCGTATGAGTCAATCCCTCCACTTT. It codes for CASSRMSQSLHF.

The CDR3 protein is CASSTKAGGYGYTF. In DNA form, the CDR3 reads TGTGCCAGCAGTACTAAAGCAGGGGGCTATGGCTACACCTTC. This sequence joins TRBV7-2 and TRBJ1-2; 7 bases match TRBD1. V shed 6 bases and J 4 bases; nucleotides not matched to a gene: 8. CDR1 and CDR2 (germline): SGHTA, FQGNSA. The CDR3 sequence is 14 residues long.

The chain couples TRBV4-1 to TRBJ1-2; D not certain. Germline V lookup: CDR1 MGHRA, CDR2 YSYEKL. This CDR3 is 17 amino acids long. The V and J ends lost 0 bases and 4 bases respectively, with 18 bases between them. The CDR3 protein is CASSQDPQAKGPYGYTF. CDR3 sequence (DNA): TGCGCCAGCAGCCAAGATCCCCAGGCCAAGGGTCCCTATGGCTACACCTTC.

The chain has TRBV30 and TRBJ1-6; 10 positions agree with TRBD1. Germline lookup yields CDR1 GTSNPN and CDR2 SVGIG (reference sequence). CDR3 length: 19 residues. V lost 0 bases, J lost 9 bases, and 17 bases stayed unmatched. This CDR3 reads CAWSVLRTGGIRRSSPLHF. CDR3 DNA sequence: TGTGCCTGGAGTGTACTTCGGACAGGGGGAATAAGGAGGAGTTCACCCCTCCACTTT.

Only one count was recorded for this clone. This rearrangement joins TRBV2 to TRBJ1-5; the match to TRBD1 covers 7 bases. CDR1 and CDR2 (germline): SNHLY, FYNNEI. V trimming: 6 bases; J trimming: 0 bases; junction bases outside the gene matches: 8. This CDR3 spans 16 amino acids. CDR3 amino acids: CASRQGSGFSNQPQHF. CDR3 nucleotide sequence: TGTGCCAGCAGACAGGGGAGTGGTTTTAGCAATCAGCCCCAGCATTTT.

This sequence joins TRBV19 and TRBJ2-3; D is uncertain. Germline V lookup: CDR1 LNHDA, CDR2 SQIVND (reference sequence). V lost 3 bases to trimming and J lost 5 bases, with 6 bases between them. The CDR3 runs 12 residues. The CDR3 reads CASSIVGDTQYF. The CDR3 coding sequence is TGTGCCAGTAGTATTGTCGGAGATACGCAGTATTTT. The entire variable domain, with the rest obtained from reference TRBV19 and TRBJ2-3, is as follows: DGGITQSPKYLFRKEGQNVTLSCEQNLNHDAMYWYRQDPGQGLRLIYYSQIVNDFQKGDIAEGYSVSREKKESFPLTVTSAQKNPTAFYLCASSIVGDTQYFGPGTRLTVL.